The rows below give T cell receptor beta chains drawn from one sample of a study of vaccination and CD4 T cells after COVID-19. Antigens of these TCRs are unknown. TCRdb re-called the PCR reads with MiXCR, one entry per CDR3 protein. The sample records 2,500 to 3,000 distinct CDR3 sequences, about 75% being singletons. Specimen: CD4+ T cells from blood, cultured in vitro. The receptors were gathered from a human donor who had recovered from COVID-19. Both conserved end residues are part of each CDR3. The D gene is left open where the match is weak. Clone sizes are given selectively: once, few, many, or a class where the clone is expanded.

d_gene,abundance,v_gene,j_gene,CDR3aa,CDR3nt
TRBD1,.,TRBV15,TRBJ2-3,CATSKGQKTQYF,TGTGCCACCAGCAAGGGACAGAAAACGCAGTATTTT
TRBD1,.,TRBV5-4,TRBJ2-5,CASSLGQGGETQYF,TGTGCCAGCAGCCTAGGACAGGGTGGAGAGACCCAGTACTTC
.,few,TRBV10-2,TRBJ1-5,CASNNGGLKDSNQPQHF,TGCGCCAGCAACAATGGTGGGTTAAAGGATAGCAATCAGCCCCAGCATTTT
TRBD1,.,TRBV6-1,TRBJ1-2,CASRPNTGQGAGGYTF,TGTGCCAGCAGACCCAATACGGGACAGGGGGCAGGAGGCTACACCTTC
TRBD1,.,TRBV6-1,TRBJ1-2,CASKMTGTGGTGYTF,TGTGCCAGCAAAATGACCGGGACAGGGGGTACTGGCTACACCTTC
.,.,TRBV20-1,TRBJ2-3,CSAGTGGLLYF,TGCAGTGCTGGAACCGGCGGCCTTCTGTATTTT
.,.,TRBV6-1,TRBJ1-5,CASRQGGNQPQHF,TGTGCCAGCAGACAGGGAGGTAATCAGCCCCAGCATTTT
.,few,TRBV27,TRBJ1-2,CASSALGRNYGYTF,TGTGCCAGCAGTGCTTTAGGACGGAACTATGGCTACACCTTC
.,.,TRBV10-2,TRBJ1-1,CASSGRTNVNTEAFF,TGCGCCAGCAGTGGACGGACTAATGTGAACACTGAAGCTTTCTTT
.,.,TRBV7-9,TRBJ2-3,CASSPGAGPTDTQYF,TGTGCCAGCAGCCCAGGGGCAGGCCCCACAGATACGCAGTATTTT
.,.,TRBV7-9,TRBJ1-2,CASSPGLKGSNYGYTF,TGTGCCAGCAGCCCTGGGCTTAAGGGCTCAAACTATGGCTACACCTTC
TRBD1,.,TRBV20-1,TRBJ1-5,CSATGQLNQPQHF,TGCAGTGCTACGGGACAGTTAAATCAGCCCCAGCATTTT
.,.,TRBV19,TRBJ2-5,CASTRVRAGTQYF,TGTGCCAGCACCCGCGTGCGGGCGGGGACCCAGTACTTC
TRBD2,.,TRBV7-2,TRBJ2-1,CASSYTGTSGGNEQFF,TGTGCCAGCAGCTACACCGGGACTAGCGGGGGTAATGAGCAGTTCTTC
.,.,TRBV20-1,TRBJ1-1,CSARDQGLGGGVWTEAFF,TGCAGTGCTAGAGATCAAGGGTTGGGGGGAGGGGTATGGACTGAAGCTTTCTTT
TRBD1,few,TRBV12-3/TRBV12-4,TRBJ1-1,CASTLGRQGMTEAFF,TGTGCCAGCACCTTAGGGAGACAGGGGATGACTGAAGCTTTCTTT
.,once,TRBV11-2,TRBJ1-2,CASSLESNGYTF,TGTGCCAGCAGCCTAGAGTCCAATGGCTACACCTTC
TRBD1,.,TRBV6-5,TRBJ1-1,CASSWDRVTEAFF,TGTGCCAGCAGTTGGGACAGGGTCACTGAAGCTTTCTTT
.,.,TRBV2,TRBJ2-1,CASRPTTSFQQFF,TGTGCCAGCAGACCCACCACTAGCTTCCAGCAGTTCTTC
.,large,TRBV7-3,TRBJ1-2,CASSLPAYHGYTF,TGTGCCAGCAGCTTGCCAGCCTACCACGGCTACACCTTC
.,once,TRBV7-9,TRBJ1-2,CASSALKVGLERTF,TGTGCCAGCAGCGCTTTGAAAGTTGGGCTAGAGCGAACCTTC
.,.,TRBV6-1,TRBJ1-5,CATHLTQAVAGPQHF,TGTGCAACACACCTCACACAGGCGGTGGCGGGGCCCCAGCATTTT
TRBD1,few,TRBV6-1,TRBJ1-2,CASSQGTVNGYTF,TGTGCCAGCAGTCAGGGGACAGTGAATGGCTACACCTTC
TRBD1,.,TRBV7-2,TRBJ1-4,CASSRQGANEKLFF,TGTGCCAGCAGCCGACAGGGGGCTAATGAAAAACTGTTTTTT
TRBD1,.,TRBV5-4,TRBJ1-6,CASSTSTGGWGNSPLHF,TGTGCCAGCAGCACATCGACAGGGGGCTGGGGTAATTCACCCCTCCACTTT
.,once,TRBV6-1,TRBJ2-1,CASSMGRDDKQFF,TGTGCCAGCAGTATGGGACGGGATGATAAGCAGTTCTTC
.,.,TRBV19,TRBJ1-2,CASRTNQGNYGYTF,TGTGCCAGTAGGACCAACCAGGGGAACTATGGCTACACCTTC
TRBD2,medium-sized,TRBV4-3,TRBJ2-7,CASSQDLAGEYEQYF,TGCGCCAGCAGCCAAGATCTAGCGGGAGAGTACGAGCAGTACTTC
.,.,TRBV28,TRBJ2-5,CASSPRETQYF,TGTGCCAGCAGTCCGCGGGAGACCCAGTACTTC
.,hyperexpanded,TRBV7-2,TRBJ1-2,CASSLSYGYTF,TGTGCCAGCAGCTTATCCTATGGCTACACCTTC
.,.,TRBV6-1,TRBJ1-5,CASSVWPNQPQHF,TGTGCCAGCAGTGTTTGGCCCAATCAGCCCCAGCATTTT
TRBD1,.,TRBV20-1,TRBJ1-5,CSAQGQATKSQPQHF,TGCAGTGCTCAAGGACAGGCCACAAAGAGTCAGCCCCAGCATTTT
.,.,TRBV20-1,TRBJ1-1,CSARDGTDSTEAFF,TGCAGTGCTAGAGATGGGACGGATTCCACTGAAGCTTTCTTT
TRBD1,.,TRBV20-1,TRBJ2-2,CSASGTGVGELFF,TGCAGTGCTTCCGGGACAGGGGTCGGGGAGCTGTTTTTT
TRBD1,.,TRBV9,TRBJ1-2,CASSSGQGDGYTF,TGTGCCAGCAGCTCGGGACAGGGAGATGGCTACACCTTC
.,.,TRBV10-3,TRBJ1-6,CASSLPIRYAGADSPLHF,TGTGCCAGCAGTCTCCCTATTCGCTATGCCGGGGCAGATTCACCCCTCCACTTT
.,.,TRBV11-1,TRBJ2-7,CASSLGGMGRPYEQYF,TGTGCCAGCAGCTTAGGCGGTATGGGCAGGCCCTACGAGCAGTACTTC
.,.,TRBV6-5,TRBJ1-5,CASSYSISQPQHF,TGTGCCAGCAGTTACTCAATAAGCCAGCCCCAGCATTTT
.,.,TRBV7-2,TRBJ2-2,CASSLDSAVTRELFF,TGTGCCAGCAGCTTAGATTCCGCCGTTACTAGGGAGCTGTTTTTT
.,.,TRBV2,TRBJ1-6,CASSGQVNSPLHF,TGTGCCAGCAGTGGACAAGTCAATTCACCCCTCCACTTT
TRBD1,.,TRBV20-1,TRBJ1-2,CSARMGQSSNYGYTF,TGCAGTGCTAGAATGGGACAGTCCTCTAACTATGGCTACACCTTC
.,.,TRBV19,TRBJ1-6,CATKDGNSPLHF,TGTGCCACCAAGGATGGCAATTCACCCCTCCACTTT
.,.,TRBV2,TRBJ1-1,CASQAHANTEAFF,TGTGCCAGCCAGGCGCACGCAAACACTGAAGCTTTCTTT
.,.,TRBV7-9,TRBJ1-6,CASSLNRVGNSPLHF,TGTGCCAGCAGCTTAAACAGGGTAGGGAATTCACCCCTCCACTTT
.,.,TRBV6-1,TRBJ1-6,CASIPGLGSSYNSPLHF,TGTGCCAGCATTCCCGGTTTAGGGAGCTCCTATAATTCACCCCTCCACTTT
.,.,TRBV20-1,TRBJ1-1,CSARITVGEAFF,TGCAGTGCTAGGATCACAGTGGGTGAAGCTTTCTTT
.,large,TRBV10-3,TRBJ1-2,CAISERDTYGYTF,TGTGCCATCAGTGAAAGGGACACCTATGGCTACACCTTC
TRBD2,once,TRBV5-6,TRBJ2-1,CASSTRLAGGPFVYEQFF,TGTGCCAGCAGCACTCGACTAGCGGGGGGGCCTTTCGTTTATGAGCAGTTCTTC
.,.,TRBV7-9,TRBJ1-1,CASSLATPYSEAFF,TGTGCCAGCAGCTTAGCGACGCCGTACTCTGAAGCTTTCTTT
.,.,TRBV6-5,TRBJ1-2,CASSYSARLNYGYTF,TGTGCCAGCAGTTACTCGGCCAGGCTAAACTATGGCTACACCTTC
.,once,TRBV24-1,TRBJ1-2,CATSVSPSQGYGYTF,TGTGCCACCAGTGTCTCACCCTCCCAAGGTTATGGCTACACCTTC
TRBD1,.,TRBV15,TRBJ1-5,CATSRQGGNQPQHF,TGTGCCACCAGCAGACAGGGGGGCAATCAGCCCCAGCATTTT
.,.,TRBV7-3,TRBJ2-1,CASRLPWPNEQFF,TGTGCCAGCAGGTTACCGTGGCCGAATGAGCAGTTCTTC